This T cell receptor (beta chain) was identified in a study of cytomegalovirus exposure and HLA in healthy donors. Looking at the study overall: The 90 to 150 validation repertoires used the same platform as the 550 to 800 first-cohort repertoires (as reported by a later analysis).

Notes on this clone: Its antigen remains unknown.

Study-wide points: Rare TCR sequences predominated, though certain public TCRs were found in many donors. Among TCR beta chains, those listed as cytomegalovirus-associated numbered around 180.

The table came from immunoSEQ multiplex PCR; TCRdb's copy has only in-frame clones and leaves some out. Of about 82,000 clones detected, 90% to 95% appear once; the ten largest clones hold approximately 0.7%. Sample: PBMCs. This clonotype was obtained from a man between 18 and 35 years old in good health and CMV-seronegative.

DNA of the CDR3: TGTGCCACCAGCAGGTCCTGGTGGGGAGGCCAAGAGACCCAGTACTTC. This codes for CATSRSWWGGQETQYF. The chain is built from TRBV15 and TRBJ2-5, with D tentatively TRBD2 (6 bases). Per the germline V gene, CDR1 is LNHNV and CDR2 is YYDKDF (reference sequence). The CDR3 is 16 residues long. Trimming left V 3 bases short and J 1 base short, with 15 bases between.